A single sample gave rise to the 8 T cell receptor beta chains below, sequenced in a study of T cells in Graves' hyperthyroidism and ophthalmopathy. Amplified TCR beta CDR3 regions came from RNA transcripts. The HTBI primer set drove a first-round RT-PCR of the TCR CDR3. One entry per CDR3 protein, called by TCRdb with MiXCR from the multiplex PCR reads. The sample holds roughly 840,000 distinct CDR3 sequences, over 35% seen once. Material for sequencing was blood. The receptors here all came from a man between 18 and 29 years old with Graves' hyperthyroidism.

The chain links TRBV15 to TRBJ1-4, with 7 bases that match TRBD1. The junction had 24 bases not matched to a gene; V was cut back by 3 bases and J by 8 bases. Germline V CDR1 and CDR2: LNHNV, YYDKDF (reference sequence). CDR3 size: 20 residues. The CDR3 is CATSRRHGTADQPQHEKLFF. The CDR3, as DNA: TGTGCCACCAGCAGGAGACACGGGACAGCTGATCAGCCCCAGCACGAAAAACTGTTTTTT.

This clonotype was observed a few times. The genes are TRBV7-9 and TRBJ2-7; D not resolved. The CDR3 is 14 amino acids. The V end was cut by 5 bases, the J end by 0 bases, with 11 bases between. The germline CDR1 and CDR2 sequences are SEHNR and FQNEAQ (reference sequence). CDR3 DNA sequence: TGTGCCAGCAGCGACTTCCCCAGCTCCTACGAGCAGTACTTC. Translation: CASSDFPSSYEQYF.

This clonotype showed up many times. The chain combines TRBV2 with TRBJ1-4; 8 nucleotides match TRBD1. From germline, CDR1 is SNHLY and CDR2 FYNNEI. This CDR3 contains 13 residues. J was trimmed by 7 bases and V by 10 bases; bases with no gene match: 8. The CDR3 DNA reads TGTGCCACCGGCGGACAGGGCGTTGAAAAACTGTTTTTT. It is translated as CATGGQGVEKLFF.

Many counts were recorded for this clonotype. The rearrangement joins TRBV15 to TRBJ1-4; D is uncertain. Trimming stripped 0 bases from V and 8 bases from J, with 13 bases between. There are 15 residues in the CDR3. Germline loops: CDR1 LNHNV, CDR2 YYDKDF (reference sequence). The CDR3, as DNA: TGTGCCACCAGCAGAGAAGACCCGAAGGGCGAAAAACTGTTTTTT. Translation gives CATSREDPKGEKLFF.

Comment on this clonotype: The germline gene is not matched at one end of the junction; a read error may be the cause. V is TRBV24-1 and J is TRBJ1-6; TRBD1 aligns across 7 bases. The V gene's germline CDR1 is KGHDR and CDR2 SFDVKD. This CDR3 contains 15 residues. The CDR3 region has the DNA TGTGCCAGCAGTCCCCCGGGACAGTCAAATTCACCCCTCCACTTT. Translating gives CASSPPGQSNSPLHF.

In its sample, this clonotype was seen a few times. The J gene is TRBJ1-6, the V gene TRBV4-1; 8 nucleotides agree with TRBD1. Germline V gene sequence: CDR1 MGHRA, CDR2 YSYEKL. This CDR3 has 13 residues. The V segment lost 8 bases and the J segment 5 bases; nucleotides outside the gene matches: 2. CDR3 DNA sequence: TGCGCCAGCGGACAGGGCCATAATTCACCCCTCCACTTT. As protein: CASGQGHNSPLHF.

The rearrangement uses TRBV5-1 and TRBJ2-2; TRBD2 is a possible D gene (6 bases). Per the germline V gene, CDR1 is SGHRS and CDR2 is YFSETQ. The CDR3 consists of 14 residues. V lost 4 bases, J lost 7 bases, and 14 bases lay in between. As DNA, the CDR3 is TGCGCCAGCAGCGTCGGGACTGCCGGCGGGGAGCTGTTTTTT. Residues: CASSVGTAGGELFF.

A note on this clonotype: At one boundary the junction diverges from the germline segment, which might be a read error. The V call is TRBV2, the J call TRBJ2-5; 9 bases line up with TRBD1. CDR1 and CDR2 (germline): SNHLY, FYNNEI. The CDR3 spans 11 residues. In DNA, the CDR3 is TGTGCCAGCAGAGGACAGGGGACCCAGAACTTC. It specifies CASRGQGTQNF.